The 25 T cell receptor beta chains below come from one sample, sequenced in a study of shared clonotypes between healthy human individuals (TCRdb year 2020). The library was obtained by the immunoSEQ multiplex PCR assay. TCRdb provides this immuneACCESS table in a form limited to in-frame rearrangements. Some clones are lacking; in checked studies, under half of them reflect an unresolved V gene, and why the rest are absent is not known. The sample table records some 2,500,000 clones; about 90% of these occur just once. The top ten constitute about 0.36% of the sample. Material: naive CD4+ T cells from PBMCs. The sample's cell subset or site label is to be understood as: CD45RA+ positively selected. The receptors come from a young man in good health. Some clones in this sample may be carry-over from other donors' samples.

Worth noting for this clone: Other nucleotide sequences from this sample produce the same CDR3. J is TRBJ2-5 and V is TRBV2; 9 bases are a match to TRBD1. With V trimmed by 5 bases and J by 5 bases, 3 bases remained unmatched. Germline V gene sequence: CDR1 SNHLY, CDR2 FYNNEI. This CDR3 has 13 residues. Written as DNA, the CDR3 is TGTGCCAGCAGTACCGGACAGGGGGAGACCCAGTACTTC. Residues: CASSTGQGETQYF.

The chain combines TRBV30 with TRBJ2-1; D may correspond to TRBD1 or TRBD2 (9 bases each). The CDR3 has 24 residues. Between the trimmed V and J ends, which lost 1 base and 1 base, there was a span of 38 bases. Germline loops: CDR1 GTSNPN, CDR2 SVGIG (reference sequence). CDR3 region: CAWSGGRTQGALVAGGRSYNEQFF. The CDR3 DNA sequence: TGTGCCTGGAGTGGGGGCCGTACACAGGGGGCACTAGTCGCGGGAGGGAGATCCTACAATGAGCAGTTCTTC. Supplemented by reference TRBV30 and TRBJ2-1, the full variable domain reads SQTIHQWPATLVQPVGSPLSLECTVEGTSNPNLYWYRQAAGRGLQLLFYSVGIGQISSEVPQNLSASRPQDRQFILSSKKLLLSDSGFYLCAWSGGRTQGALVAGGRSYNEQFFGPGTRLTVL.

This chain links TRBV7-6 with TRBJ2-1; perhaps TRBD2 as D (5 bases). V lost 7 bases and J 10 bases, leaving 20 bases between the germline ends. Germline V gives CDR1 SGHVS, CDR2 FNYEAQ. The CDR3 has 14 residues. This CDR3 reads CASTTGAGRGEQFF. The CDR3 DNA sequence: TGTGCCAGCACCACCGGCGCGGGCCGGGGAGAGCAGTTCTTC.

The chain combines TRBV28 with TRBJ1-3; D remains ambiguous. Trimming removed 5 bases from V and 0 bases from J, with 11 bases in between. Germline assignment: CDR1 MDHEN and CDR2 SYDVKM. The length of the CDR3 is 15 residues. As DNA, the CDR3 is TGTGCCAGCAGTCCCCCACAATACTCTGGAAACACCATATATTTT. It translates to CASSPPQYSGNTIYF.

CDR3 protein: CATSRRDDYLAKNIQYF. The CDR3 region has the DNA TGTGCCACCAGCAGACGAGACGACTACCTAGCCAAAAACATTCAGTACTTC. This chain joins TRBV15 and TRBJ2-4; perhaps TRBD2 as D (5 bases). The CDR3 contains 17 residues. CDR1 and CDR2 (germline): LNHNV, YYDKDF (reference sequence). Trimming took 2 bases from V and 0 from J, leaving 14 bases between them.

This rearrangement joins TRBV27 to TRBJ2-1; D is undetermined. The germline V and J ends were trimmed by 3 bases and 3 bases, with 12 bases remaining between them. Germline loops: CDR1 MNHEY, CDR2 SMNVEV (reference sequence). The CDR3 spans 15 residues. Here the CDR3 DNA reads TGTGCCAGCAGTTTCTTTGCGGCCGACTACAATGAGCAGTTCTTC. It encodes CASSFFAADYNEQFF.

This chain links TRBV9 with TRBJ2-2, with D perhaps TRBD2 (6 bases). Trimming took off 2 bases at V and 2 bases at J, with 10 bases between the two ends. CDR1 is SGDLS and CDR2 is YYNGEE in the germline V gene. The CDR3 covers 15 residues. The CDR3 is CASSVFGTNTGELFF. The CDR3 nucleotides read TGTGCCAGCAGCGTGTTCGGGACTAACACCGGGGAGCTGTTTTTT.

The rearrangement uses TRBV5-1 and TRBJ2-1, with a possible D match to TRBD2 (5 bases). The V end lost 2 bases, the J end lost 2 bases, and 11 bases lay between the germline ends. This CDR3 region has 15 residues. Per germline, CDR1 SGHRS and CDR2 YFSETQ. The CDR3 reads CASSLEGTTYNEQFF. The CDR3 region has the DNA TGCGCCAGCAGCTTAGAGGGCACCACCTACAATGAGCAGTTCTTC.

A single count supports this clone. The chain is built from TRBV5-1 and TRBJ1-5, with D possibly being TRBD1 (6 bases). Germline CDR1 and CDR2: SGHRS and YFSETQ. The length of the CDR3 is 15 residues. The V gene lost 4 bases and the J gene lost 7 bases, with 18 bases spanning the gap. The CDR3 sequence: CASSPGGGGRQPQHF. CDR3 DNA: TGCGCCAGCAGCCCCGGAGGGGGGGGCCGACAGCCCCAGCATTTT.

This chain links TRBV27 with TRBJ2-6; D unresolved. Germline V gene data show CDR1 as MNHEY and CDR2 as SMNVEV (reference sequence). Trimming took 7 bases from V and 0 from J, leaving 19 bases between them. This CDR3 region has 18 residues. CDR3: CASITQIRPNSGANVLTF. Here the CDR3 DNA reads TGTGCCAGCATCACCCAAATAAGGCCAAACTCTGGGGCCAACGTCCTGACTTTC.

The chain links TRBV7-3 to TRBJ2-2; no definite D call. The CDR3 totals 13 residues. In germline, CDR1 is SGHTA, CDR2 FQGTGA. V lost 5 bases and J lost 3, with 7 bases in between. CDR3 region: CASSGNYTGELFF. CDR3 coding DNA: TGTGCCAGCAGCGGGAATTACACCGGGGAGCTGTTTTTT.

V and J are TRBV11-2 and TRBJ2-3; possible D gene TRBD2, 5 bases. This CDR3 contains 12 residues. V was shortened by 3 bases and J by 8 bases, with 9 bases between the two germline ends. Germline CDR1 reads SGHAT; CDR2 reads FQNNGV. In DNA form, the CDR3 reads TGTGCCAGCAGCTTTGCTGAGGGTACGCAGTATTTT. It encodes CASSFAEGTQYF.

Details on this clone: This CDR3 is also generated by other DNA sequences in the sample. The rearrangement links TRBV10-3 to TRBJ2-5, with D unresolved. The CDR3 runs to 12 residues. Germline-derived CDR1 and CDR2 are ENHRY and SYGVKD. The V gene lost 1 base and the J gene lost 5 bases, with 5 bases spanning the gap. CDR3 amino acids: CAISELGETQYF. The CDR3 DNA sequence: TGTGCCATCAGTGAGTTGGGGGAGACCCAGTACTTC.

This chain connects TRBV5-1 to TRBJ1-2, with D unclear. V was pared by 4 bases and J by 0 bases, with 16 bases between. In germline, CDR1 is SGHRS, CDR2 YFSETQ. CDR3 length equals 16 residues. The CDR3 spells CASSNQAPSSNYGYTF. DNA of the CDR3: TGCGCCAGCAGCAACCAGGCGCCCTCGTCTAACTATGGCTACACCTTC.

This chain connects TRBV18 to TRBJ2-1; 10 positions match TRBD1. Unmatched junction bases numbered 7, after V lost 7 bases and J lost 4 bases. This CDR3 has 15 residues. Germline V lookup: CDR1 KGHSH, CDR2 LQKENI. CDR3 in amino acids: CASFTGTGAYNEQFF. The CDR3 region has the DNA TGTGCCAGCTTCACCGGGACAGGGGCTTACAATGAGCAGTTCTTC.

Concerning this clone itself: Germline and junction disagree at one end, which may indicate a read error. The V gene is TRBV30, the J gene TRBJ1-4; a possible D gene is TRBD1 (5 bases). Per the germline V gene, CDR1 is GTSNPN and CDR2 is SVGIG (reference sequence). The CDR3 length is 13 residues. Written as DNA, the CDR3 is TGTGCCTGGAGTGTACGACAGTTCAGGGAGCCTAAATTT. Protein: CAWSVRQFREPKF.

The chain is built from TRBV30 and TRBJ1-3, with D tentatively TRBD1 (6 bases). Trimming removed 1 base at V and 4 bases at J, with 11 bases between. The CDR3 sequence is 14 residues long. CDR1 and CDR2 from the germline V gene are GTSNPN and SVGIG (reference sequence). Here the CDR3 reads CAWSEGHFGNTIYF. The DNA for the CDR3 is TGTGCCTGGAGTGAGGGACATTTCGGAAACACCATATATTTT.

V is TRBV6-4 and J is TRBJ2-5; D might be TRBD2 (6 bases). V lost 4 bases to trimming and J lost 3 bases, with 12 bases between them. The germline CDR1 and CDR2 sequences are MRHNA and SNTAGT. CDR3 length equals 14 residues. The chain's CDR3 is CASSALWGEETQYF. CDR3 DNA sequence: TGTGCCAGCAGTGCCCTCTGGGGGGAAGAGACCCAGTACTTC.

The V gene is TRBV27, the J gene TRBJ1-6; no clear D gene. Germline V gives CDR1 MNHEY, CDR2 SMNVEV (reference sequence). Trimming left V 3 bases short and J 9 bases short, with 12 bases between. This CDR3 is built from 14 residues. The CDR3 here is CASSFKPNSSPLHF. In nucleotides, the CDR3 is TGTGCCAGCAGTTTTAAGCCCAACTCTTCACCCCTCCACTTT.

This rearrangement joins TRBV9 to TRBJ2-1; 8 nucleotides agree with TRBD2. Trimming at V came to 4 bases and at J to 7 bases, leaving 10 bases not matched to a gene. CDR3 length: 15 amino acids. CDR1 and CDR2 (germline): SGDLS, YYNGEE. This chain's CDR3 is CASSSGGTSTNEQFF. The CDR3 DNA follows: TGTGCCAGCAGCTCCGGCGGGACTAGTACGAATGAGCAGTTCTTC. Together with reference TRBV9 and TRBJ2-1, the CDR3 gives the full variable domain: DSGVTQTPKHLITATGQRVTLRCSPRSGDLSVYWYQQSLDQGLQFLIQYYNGEERAKGNILERFSAQQFPDLHSELNLSSLELGDSALYFCASSSGGTSTNEQFFGPGTRLTVL.

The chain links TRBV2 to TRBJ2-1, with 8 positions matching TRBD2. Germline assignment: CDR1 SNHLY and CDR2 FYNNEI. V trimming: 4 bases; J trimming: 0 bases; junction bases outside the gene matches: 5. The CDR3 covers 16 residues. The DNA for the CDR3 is TGTGCCAGCAGTGTGGGTAGCGGGGACTCCTACAATGAGCAGTTCTTC. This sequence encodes CASSVGSGDSYNEQFF.

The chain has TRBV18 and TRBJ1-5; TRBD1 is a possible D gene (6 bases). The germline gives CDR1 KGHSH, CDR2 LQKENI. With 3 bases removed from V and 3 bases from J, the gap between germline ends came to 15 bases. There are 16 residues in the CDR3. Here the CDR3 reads CASSPTTGGLNQPQHF. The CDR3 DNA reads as TGTGCCAGCTCACCTACGACCGGGGGCCTCAATCAGCCCCAGCATTTT. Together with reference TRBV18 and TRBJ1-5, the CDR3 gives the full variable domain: NAGVMQNPRHLVRRRGQEARLRCSPMKGHSHVYWYRQLPEEGLKFMVYLQKENIIDESGMPKERFSAEFPKEGPSILRIQQVVRGDSAAYFCASSPTTGGLNQPQHFGDGTRLSIL.

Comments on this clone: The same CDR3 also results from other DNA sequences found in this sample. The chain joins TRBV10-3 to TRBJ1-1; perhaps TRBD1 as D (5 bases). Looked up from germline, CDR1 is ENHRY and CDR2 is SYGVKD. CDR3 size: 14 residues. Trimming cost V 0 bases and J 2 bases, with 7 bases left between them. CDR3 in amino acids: CAISESRGNTEAFF. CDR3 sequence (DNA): TGTGCCATCAGTGAGTCAAGGGGCAACACTGAAGCTTTCTTT.

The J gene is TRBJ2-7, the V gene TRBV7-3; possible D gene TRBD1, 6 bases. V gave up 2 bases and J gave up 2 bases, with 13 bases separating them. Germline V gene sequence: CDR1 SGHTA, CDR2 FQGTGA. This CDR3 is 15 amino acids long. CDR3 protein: CASSLGAGATYEQYF. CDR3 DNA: TGTGCCAGCAGCTTAGGGGCAGGGGCGACCTACGAGCAGTACTTC.

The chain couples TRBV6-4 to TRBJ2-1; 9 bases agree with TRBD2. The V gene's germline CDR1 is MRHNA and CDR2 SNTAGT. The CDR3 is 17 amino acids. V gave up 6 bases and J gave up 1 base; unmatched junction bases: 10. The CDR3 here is CASSPTYLAGSYNEQFF. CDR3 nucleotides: TGTGCCAGCAGCCCCACGTATCTAGCGGGGTCCTACAATGAGCAGTTCTTC.